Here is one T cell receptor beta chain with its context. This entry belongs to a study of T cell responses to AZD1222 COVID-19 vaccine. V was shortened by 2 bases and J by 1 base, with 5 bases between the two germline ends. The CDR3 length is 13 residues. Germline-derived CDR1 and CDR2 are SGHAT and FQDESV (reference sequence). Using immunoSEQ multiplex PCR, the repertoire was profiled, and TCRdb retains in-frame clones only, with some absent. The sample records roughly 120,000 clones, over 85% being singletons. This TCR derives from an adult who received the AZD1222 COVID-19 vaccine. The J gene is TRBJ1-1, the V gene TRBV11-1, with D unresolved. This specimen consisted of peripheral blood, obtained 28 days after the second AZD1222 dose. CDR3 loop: CASSLLWNTEAFF. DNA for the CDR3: TGTGCCAGCAGCTTATTGTGGAACACTGAAGCTTTCTTT.